This TCR beta chain was profiled in a study of early stage breast cancer tumors. Study-level background: Seven to nine ER+/PR+/HER2- tumors were invasive ductal; a few were invasive lobular.

Notes on this clone: Its antigen is undetermined.

Germline V gene data show CDR1 as SGHDT and CDR2 as YYEEEE. The CDR3 spans 12 residues. Trimming took 0 bases from V and 6 from J, leaving 6 bases between them. Using immunoSEQ multiplex PCR, the repertoire was profiled, and TCRdb retains in-frame clones only, with some absent. The sample has a few thousand clones; around two thirds are singletons. Notes on the study in general: Commonly generated sequences made up most enriched TCRB sequences shared between patients. Comparing each tissue with blood distinguished tumor from normal in 14 of 16 patients.

This clonotype originated in a person between 50 and 60 years old with breast cancer. V usage is TRBV5-6 and J usage is TRBJ1-2; D not certain. Source material: breast tumor tissue. The CDR3 reads CASSLANDGYTF. Written as DNA, the CDR3 is TGTGCCAGCAGCTTGGCAAATGATGGCTACACCTTC.